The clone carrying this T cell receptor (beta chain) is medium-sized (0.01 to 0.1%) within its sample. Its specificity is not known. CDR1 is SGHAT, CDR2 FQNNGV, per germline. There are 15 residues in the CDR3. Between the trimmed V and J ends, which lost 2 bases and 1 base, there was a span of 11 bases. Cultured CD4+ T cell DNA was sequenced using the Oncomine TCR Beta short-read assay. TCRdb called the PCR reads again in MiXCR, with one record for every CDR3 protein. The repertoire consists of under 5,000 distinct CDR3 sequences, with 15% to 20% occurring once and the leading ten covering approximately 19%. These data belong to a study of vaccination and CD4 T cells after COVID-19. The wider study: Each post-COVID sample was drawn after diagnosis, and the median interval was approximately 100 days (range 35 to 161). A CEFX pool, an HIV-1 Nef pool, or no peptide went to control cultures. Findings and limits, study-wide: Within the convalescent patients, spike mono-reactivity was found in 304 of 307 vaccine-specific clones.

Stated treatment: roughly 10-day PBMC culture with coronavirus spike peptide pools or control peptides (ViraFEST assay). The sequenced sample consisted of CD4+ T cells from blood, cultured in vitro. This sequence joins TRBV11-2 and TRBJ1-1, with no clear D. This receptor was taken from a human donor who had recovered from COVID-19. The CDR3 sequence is CASSLKVQTNTEAFF. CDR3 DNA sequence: TGTGCCAGCAGCTTAAAGGTACAGACGAACACTGAAGCTTTCTTT.